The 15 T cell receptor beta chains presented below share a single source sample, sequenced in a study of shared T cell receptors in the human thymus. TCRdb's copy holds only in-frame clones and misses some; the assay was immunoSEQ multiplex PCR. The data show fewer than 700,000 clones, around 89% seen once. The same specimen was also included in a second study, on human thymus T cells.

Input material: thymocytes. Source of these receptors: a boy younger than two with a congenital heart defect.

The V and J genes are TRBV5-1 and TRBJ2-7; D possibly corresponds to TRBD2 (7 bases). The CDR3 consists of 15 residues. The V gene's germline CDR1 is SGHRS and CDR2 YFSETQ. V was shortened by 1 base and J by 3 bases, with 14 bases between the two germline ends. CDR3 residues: CASSLRGRENYEQYF. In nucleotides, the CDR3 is TGCGCCAGCAGCTTGCGGGGGCGGGAGAACTACGAGCAGTACTTC. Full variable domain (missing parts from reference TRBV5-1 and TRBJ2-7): KAGVTQTPRYLIKTRGQQVTLSCSPISGHRSVSWYQQTPGQGLQFLFEYFSETQRNKGNFPGRFSGRQFSNSRSEMNVSTLELGDSALYLCASSLRGRENYEQYFGPGTRLTVT.

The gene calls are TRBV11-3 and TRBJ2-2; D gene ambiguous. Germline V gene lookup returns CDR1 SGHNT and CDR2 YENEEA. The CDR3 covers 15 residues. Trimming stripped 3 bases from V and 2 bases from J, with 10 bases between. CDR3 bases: TGTGCCAGCAGCTTGGTCAGCGCTAACACCGGGGAGCTGTTTTTT. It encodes CASSLVSANTGELFF.

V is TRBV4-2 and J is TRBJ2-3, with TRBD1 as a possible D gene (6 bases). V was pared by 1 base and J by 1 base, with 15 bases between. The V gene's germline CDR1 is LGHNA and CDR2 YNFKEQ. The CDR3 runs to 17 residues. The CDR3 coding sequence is TGTGCCAGCAGCCAAGGAGGTGGGGGCGAGGGCACAGATACGCAGTATTTT. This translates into CASSQGGGGEGTDTQYF.

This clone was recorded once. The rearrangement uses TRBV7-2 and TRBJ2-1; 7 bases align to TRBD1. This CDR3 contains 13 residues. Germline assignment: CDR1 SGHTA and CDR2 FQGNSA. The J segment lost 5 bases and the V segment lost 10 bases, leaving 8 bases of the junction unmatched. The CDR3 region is CAIQGRLNNEQFF. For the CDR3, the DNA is TGTGCCATACAGGGGCGACTGAACAATGAGCAGTTCTTC.

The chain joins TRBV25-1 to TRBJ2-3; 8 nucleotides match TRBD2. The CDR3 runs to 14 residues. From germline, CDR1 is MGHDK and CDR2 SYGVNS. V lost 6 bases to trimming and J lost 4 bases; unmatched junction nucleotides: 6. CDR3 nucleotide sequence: TGTGCCAGCAGAGGTCGAGCGGGAGCAGATACGCAGTATTTT. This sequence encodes CASRGRAGADTQYF.

The CDR3 region is CASSPLGGRTYEQYF. As DNA, the CDR3 is TGTGCCAGCAGCCCATTGGGCGGGAGGACCTACGAGCAGTACTTC. The J gene is TRBJ2-7, the V gene TRBV11-3; TRBD2 matches 8 bases. The CDR3 is 15 residues long. With V trimmed by 5 bases and J by 2 bases, 8 bases remained unmatched. The germline V gene has CDR1 SGHNT and CDR2 YENEEA.

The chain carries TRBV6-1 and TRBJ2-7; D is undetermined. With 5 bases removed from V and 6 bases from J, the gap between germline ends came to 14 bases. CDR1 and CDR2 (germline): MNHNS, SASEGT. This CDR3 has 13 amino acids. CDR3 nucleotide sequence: TGTGCCAGCAGTCGGCAGTGGAGCCTCGAGCAGTACTTC. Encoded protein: CASSRQWSLEQYF.

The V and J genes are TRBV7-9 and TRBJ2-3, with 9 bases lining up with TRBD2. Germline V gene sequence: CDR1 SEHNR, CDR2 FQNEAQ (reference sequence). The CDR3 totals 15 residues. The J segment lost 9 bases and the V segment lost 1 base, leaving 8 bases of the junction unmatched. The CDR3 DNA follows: TGTGCCAGCAGCTTAGGGTTAGCGGGAGAGAGGACGCAGTATTTT. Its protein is CASSLGLAGERTQYF.

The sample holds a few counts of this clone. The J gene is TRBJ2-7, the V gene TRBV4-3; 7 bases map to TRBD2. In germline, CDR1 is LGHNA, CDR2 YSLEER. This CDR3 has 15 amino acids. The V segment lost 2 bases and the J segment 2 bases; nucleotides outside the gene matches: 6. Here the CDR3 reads CASSQYSGPPYEQYF. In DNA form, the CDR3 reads TGCGCCAGCAGCCAATATAGCGGGCCACCCTACGAGCAGTACTTC.

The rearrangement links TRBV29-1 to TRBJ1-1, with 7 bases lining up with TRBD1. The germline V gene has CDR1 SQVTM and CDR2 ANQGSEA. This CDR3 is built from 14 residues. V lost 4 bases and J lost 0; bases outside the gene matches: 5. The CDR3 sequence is CSVAPRGVNTEAFF. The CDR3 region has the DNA TGCAGCGTTGCACCCAGGGGGGTGAACACTGAAGCTTTCTTT. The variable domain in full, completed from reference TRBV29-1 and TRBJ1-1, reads SAVISQKPSRDICQRGTSLTIQCQVDSQVTMMFWYRQQPGQSLTLIATANQGSEATYESGFVIDKFPISRPNLTFSTLTVSNMSPEDSSIYLCSVAPRGVNTEAFFGQGTRLTVV.

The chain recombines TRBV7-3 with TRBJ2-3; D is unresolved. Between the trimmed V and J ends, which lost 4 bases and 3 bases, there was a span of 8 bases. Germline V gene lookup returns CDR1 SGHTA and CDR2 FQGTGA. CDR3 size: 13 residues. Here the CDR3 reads CASSSPRTDTQYF. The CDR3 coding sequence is TGTGCCAGCAGCTCCCCTCGGACAGATACGCAGTATTTT.

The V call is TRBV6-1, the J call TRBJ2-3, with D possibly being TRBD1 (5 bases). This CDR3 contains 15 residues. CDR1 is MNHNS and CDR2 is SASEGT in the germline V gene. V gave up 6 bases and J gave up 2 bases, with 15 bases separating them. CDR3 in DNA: TGTGCCAGCAGGGGCGGACAAACTTACACAGATACGCAGTATTTT. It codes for CASRGGQTYTDTQYF.

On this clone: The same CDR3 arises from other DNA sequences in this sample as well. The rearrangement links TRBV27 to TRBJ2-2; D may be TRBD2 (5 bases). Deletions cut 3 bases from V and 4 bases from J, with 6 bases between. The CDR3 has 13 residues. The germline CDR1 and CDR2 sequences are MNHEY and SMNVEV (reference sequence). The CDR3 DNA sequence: TGTGCCAGCAGTTTTCGGGGCACCGGGGAGCTGTTTTTT. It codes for CASSFRGTGELFF.

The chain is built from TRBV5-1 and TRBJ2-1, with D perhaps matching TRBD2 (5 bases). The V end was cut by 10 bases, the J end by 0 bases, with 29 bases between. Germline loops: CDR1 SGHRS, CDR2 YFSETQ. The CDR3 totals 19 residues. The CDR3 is CARDLRRKEDRSSYNEQFF. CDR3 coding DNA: TGCGCCCGCGATCTTAGAAGGAAGGAGGATAGGAGCTCCTACAATGAGCAGTTCTTC.

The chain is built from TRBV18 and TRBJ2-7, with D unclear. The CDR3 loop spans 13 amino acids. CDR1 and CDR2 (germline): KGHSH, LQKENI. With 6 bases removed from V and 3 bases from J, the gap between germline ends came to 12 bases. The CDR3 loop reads CASSQRLGYEQYF. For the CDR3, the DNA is TGTGCCAGCTCCCAGCGTCTTGGCTACGAGCAGTACTTC. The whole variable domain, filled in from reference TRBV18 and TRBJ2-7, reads NAGVMQNPRHLVRRRGQEARLRCSPMKGHSHVYWYRQLPEEGLKFMVYLQKENIIDESGMPKERFSAEFPKEGPSILRIQQVVRGDSAAYFCASSQRLGYEQYFGPGTRLTVT.